This passage covers 16 T cell receptor beta chains from one sample sequenced in a study of brain T cells in children with intractable seizures. Noted time point: blood from clinic visit 5 months post-surgery; TSC patient then seizure free. TCRdb's copy holds only in-frame clones and misses some; the assay was immunoSEQ multiplex PCR. The sample has 340,000 or so clones; nearly 95% are singletons. The source was peripheral blood, collected less than 6 months after surgery. The receptors come from a boy younger than two with tuberous sclerosis and intractable seizures.

This chain joins TRBV5-1 and TRBJ1-1, with 8 bases identical to TRBD1. Germline trimming cut 6 bases from V and 3 bases from J; bases unmatched to any gene: 13. This CDR3 is 16 amino acids long. CDR1 and CDR2 (germline): SGHRS, YFSETQ. Here the CDR3 DNA reads TGCGCCAGCACCTCCGGCAGGGGGCTAGTGGACACTGAAGCTTTCTTT. It is translated as CASTSGRGLVDTEAFF.

This chain joins TRBV6-5 and TRBJ2-5, with 8 bases aligning to TRBD2. The CDR3 loop spans 13 amino acids. Germline values: CDR1 MNHEY, CDR2 SVGAGI. V lost 7 bases to trimming and J lost 4 bases; unmatched junction nucleotides: 5. Here the CDR3 reads CASTVSGGETQYF. The CDR3 bases are TGTGCCAGCACCGTAAGCGGGGGAGAGACCCAGTACTTC.

V and J are TRBV20-1 and TRBJ1-5, with D hard to call. V was clipped by 0 bases and J by 7 bases, with 4 bases between them. The germline gives CDR1 DFQATT, CDR2 SNEGSKA (reference sequence). The CDR3 spans 11 residues. CDR3 loop: CSAREGQPQHF. As DNA, the CDR3 is TGCAGTGCTAGAGAGGGACAGCCCCAGCATTTT.

The chain couples TRBV6-5 to TRBJ2-3; D not resolved. The V and J ends lost 3 bases and 4 bases respectively, with 5 bases between them. The CDR3 is made up of 12 amino acids. Looked up from germline, CDR1 is MNHEY and CDR2 is SVGAGI. Written as DNA, the CDR3 is TGTGCCAGCAGTTATGACTCAGATACGCAGTATTTT. This translates into CASSYDSDTQYF.

A remark on this clone: At the DNA level, this CDR3 is encoded by other sequences in the same sample as well. This chain uses TRBV12-3 or TRBV12-4 with TRBJ1-1; D uncertain. V shed 3 bases and J shed 1 base, with 6 bases lying between them. The CDR3 is made up of 13 amino acids. CDR3 loop: CASSLGGNTEAFF. The CDR3 region has the DNA TGTGCCAGCAGTTTGGGCGGGAACACTGAAGCTTTCTTT.

The chain uses TRBV28 and TRBJ2-1, with TRBD2 matching over 9 bases. The CDR3 runs to 19 residues. V dropped 4 bases and J dropped 5; count of bases not matched to a gene: 18. Germline V gives CDR1 MDHEN, CDR2 SYDVKM. The CDR3 is CASSSRNGPSGALNNEQFF. The CDR3, as DNA: TGTGCCAGCAGTTCCAGGAACGGCCCTAGCGGGGCCTTAAACAATGAGCAGTTCTTC.

As for this clone: Other nucleotide sequences from this sample produce the same CDR3. The V call is TRBV19, the J call TRBJ2-1; no definite D call. V shed 3 bases and J shed 4 bases, with 4 bases lying between them. CDR1 and CDR2 from the germline V gene are LNHDA and SQIVND (reference sequence). This CDR3 is 12 amino acids long. CDR3 sequence: CASSIGYNEQFF. The CDR3 nucleotides are TGTGCCAGTAGTATTGGGTACAATGAGCAGTTCTTC.

The gene calls are TRBV4-1 and TRBJ2-1, with D perhaps assigned TRBD1 or TRBD2 (5 bases each). V shed 1 base and J shed 7 bases, with 17 bases lying between them. Germline loops: CDR1 MGHRA, CDR2 YSYEKL. The CDR3 is 16 residues long. Written as DNA, the CDR3 is TGCGCCAGCAGCCAAGGCGTGGGACCCCTCAGGAATGAGCAGTTCTTC. Protein product: CASSQGVGPLRNEQFF.

This chain uses TRBV30 with TRBJ1-3; perhaps TRBD1 as D (6 bases). The CDR3 is made up of 15 amino acids. CDR1 and CDR2 (germline): GTSNPN, SVGIG (reference sequence). V was cut by 1 base and J by 2 bases, with 12 bases left in between. The CDR3 DNA reads as TGTGCCTGGAGTGGAACAGGGCGGCCTGGAAACACCATATATTTT. Protein sequence: CAWSGTGRPGNTIYF.

The CDR3 DNA sequence: TGCAGTGCTAGTTTAGGGCAAAACACTGAAGCTTTCTTT. Translated, it gives CSASLGQNTEAFF. The chain joins TRBV20-1 to TRBJ1-1, with D hard to call. CDR1 is DFQATT and CDR2 is SNEGSKA in the germline V gene (reference sequence). This CDR3 spans 13 amino acids. Trimming took 3 bases from V and 2 from J, leaving 10 bases between them.

The chain combines TRBV5-1 with TRBJ1-2; D is undetermined. The CDR3 is 14 amino acids. Trimming cost V 0 bases and J 2 bases, with 8 bases left between them. Germline loops: CDR1 SGHRS, CDR2 YFSETQ. CDR3 nucleotides: TGCGCCAGCAGCTTGGATCCCAGCAACTATGGCTACACCTTC. The encoded protein is CASSLDPSNYGYTF.

This rearrangement joins TRBV25-1 to TRBJ2-1, with 8 bases aligning to TRBD1. CDR1 and CDR2 (germline): MGHDK, SYGVNS. V gave up 4 bases and J gave up 5 bases; unmatched junction bases: 7. This CDR3 has 15 residues. CDR3: CASSAPTGAHNEQFF. In nucleotides, the CDR3 is TGTGCCAGCAGTGCCCCGACAGGGGCGCACAATGAGCAGTTCTTC.

V usage is TRBV6-5 and J usage is TRBJ2-4, with 9 nucleotides matching TRBD1. The CDR3 has 15 residues. The germline gives CDR1 MNHEY, CDR2 SVGAGI. V lost 6 bases, J lost 0 bases, and 3 bases stayed unmatched. CDR3 DNA: TGTGCCAGCAGAGGACAGGGGCTAGCCAAAAACATTCAGTACTTC. Protein: CASRGQGLAKNIQYF.

This chain connects TRBV11-3 to TRBJ2-3; 9 nucleotides line up with TRBD2. The CDR3 runs to 16 residues. The germline V gene has CDR1 SGHNT and CDR2 YENEEA. Trimming at V came to 5 bases and at J to 5 bases, leaving 11 bases not matched to a gene. The CDR3 nucleotides read TGTGCCAGCAGCGTAGCGGCCAGCGGGAGGATAGATACGCAGTATTTT. This sequence encodes CASSVAASGRIDTQYF.

The rearrangement uses TRBV5-3 and TRBJ1-6, with D perhaps TRBD1 (5 bases). TRBV5-3 is given ORF status, its function remaining uncertain. This CDR3 has 15 amino acids. Trimming cost V 2 bases and J 2 bases, with 8 bases left between them. The CDR3 reads CARSFDSAYNSPLHF. CDR3 sequence (DNA): TGTGCCAGAAGCTTCGACAGTGCCTATAATTCACCCCTCCACTTT.

The chain links TRBV5-1 to TRBJ1-2; 10 bases agree with TRBD1. CDR1 and CDR2 (germline): SGHRS, YFSETQ. The CDR3 covers 16 residues. With V trimmed by 3 bases and J by 8 bases, 13 bases remained unmatched. CDR3 in DNA: TGCGCCAGCAGCTCCCGGGACAGGGGTCCCTCGGCGGGCTACACCTTC. Translation gives CASSSRDRGPSAGYTF.